The 20 T cell receptor beta chains listed next were all sequenced from one sample in a study of T cell repertoires in cytomegalovirus infection. TCRdb used MiXCR to reprocess the reads, holding one entry per CDR3 protein. The table has approximately 83,000 distinct CDR3 sequences, 20% to 30% seen once. No antigen has been identified for these receptors. The sample consisted of CD8+ T cells from cultured PBMCs, taken from culture after CMV antigen stimulation. The receptor source for this set is a human donor in good health (CMV status not recorded). Some clones in this sample may be carry-over from other donors' samples.

This clonotype was seen a handful of times. The rearrangement links TRBV10-3 to TRBJ2-2; D is unresolved. Germline lookup yields CDR1 ENHRY and CDR2 SYGVKD. Trimming shortened V by 2 bases and J by 10 bases, and 8 bases separated the two germline ends. The CDR3 runs to 12 residues. The CDR3 region is CAISEGSLELFF. The CDR3 DNA is TGTGCCATCAGTGAGGGGTCATTGGAGCTGTTTTTT.

A few counts support this clonotype. The chain carries TRBV11-3 and TRBJ2-7, with D possibly matching TRBD2 (6 bases). Germline V lookup: CDR1 SGHNT, CDR2 YENEEA. The CDR3 sequence is 14 residues long. The V gene lost 1 base and the J gene lost 7 bases, with 14 bases spanning the gap. The CDR3 spells CASSLGRDGGEQYF. The DNA of the CDR3 is TGTGCCAGCAGCTTAGGGCGGGATGGAGGGGAGCAGTACTTC.

This clonotype was observed a handful of times. The chain couples TRBV7-9 to TRBJ1-1; possible D gene TRBD1, 6 bases. The CDR3 has 14 amino acids. The V gene lost 1 base and the J gene lost 1 base, with 7 bases spanning the gap. Per germline, CDR1 SEHNR and CDR2 FQNEAQ (reference sequence). The CDR3 coding sequence is TGTGCCAGCAGCTTAGGAGGGGGGAACACTGAAGCTTTCTTT. Its protein is CASSLGGGNTEAFF. Full variable domain (missing parts from reference TRBV7-9 and TRBJ1-1): DTGVSQNPRHKITKRGQNVTFRCDPISEHNRLYWYRQTLGQGPEFLTYFQNEAQLEKSRLLSDRFSAERPKGSFSTLEIQRTEQGDSAMYLCASSLGGGNTEAFFGQGTRLTVV.

The sample holds many counts of this clonotype. This sequence joins TRBV12-5 and TRBJ1-1; maybe TRBD1 (5 bases). Trimming took off 9 bases at V and 10 bases at J, with 18 bases between the two ends. This CDR3 region has 12 residues. CDR1 LGHNT and CDR2 FRNRAP come from the germline V gene. CDR3 in amino acids: CASEVGSGGAFF. For the CDR3, the DNA is TGTGCTAGCGAAGTCGGCTCCGGGGGAGCTTTCTTT. The full variable domain, its missing parts supplied by reference TRBV12-5 and TRBJ1-1, is DARVTQTPRHKVTEMGQEVTMRCQPILGHNTVFWYRQTMMQGLELLAYFRNRAPLDDSGMPKDRFSAEMPDATLATLKIQPSEPRDSAVYFCASEVGSGGAFFGQGTRLTVV.

The CDR3 DNA reads TGTGCCAGCAGTTTTTTAGGGACGGCTAGCTCCTACGAGCAGTACTTC. Amino acids: CASSFLGTASSYEQYF. The chain carries TRBV27 and TRBJ2-7, with D possibly called TRBD1 or TRBD2 (5 bases each). Germline CDR1 reads MNHEY; CDR2 reads SMNVEV (reference sequence). The CDR3 consists of 16 residues. V was pared by 3 bases and J by 0 bases, with 15 bases between.

At least ten counts were recorded for this clonotype. The chain carries TRBV2 and TRBJ2-1; D possibly corresponds to TRBD2 (5 bases). V lost 4 bases and J 5 bases, leaving 12 bases between the germline ends. Per the germline V gene, CDR1 is SNHLY and CDR2 is FYNNEI. This CDR3 is 14 amino acids long. The CDR3 nucleotides read TGTGCCAGCAGTGCGAGGGAAACTCACAATGAGCAGTTCTTC. Translating gives CASSARETHNEQFF.

The V and J genes are TRBV6-1 and TRBJ1-1; D gene ambiguous. Looked up from germline, CDR1 is MNHNS and CDR2 is SASEGT. CDR3 size: 13 residues. V was clipped by 6 bases and J by 0 bases, with 8 bases between them. CDR3: CASSAAMNTEAFF. The CDR3 bases are TGTGCCAGCAGCGCTGCCATGAACACTGAAGCTTTCTTT.

There are a few counts of this clonotype. CDR3 DNA sequence: TGTGCCAGCAGTTCGGTGGAAGAGCAGTTCTTC. Its protein product is CASSSVEEQFF. V and J are TRBV6-5 and TRBJ2-1, with D hard to call. From germline, CDR1 is MNHEY and CDR2 SVGAGI. Trimming left V 4 bases short and J 10 bases short, with 8 bases between. CDR3 length: 11 amino acids.

The rearrangement uses TRBV30 and TRBJ2-7; TRBD2 might be the D (6 bases). In germline, CDR1 is GTSNPN, CDR2 SVGIG (reference sequence). The CDR3 totals 16 residues. The V end was cut by 3 bases, the J end by 4 bases, with 22 bases between. The CDR3 DNA follows: TGTGCCTGGAGCCGTTTACGGACGCGGGAAGGGTACGAGCAGTACTTC. Protein sequence: CAWSRLRTREGYEQYF.

This chain uses TRBV6-5 with TRBJ1-4, with a tentative D call TRBD1 (6 bases). Germline values: CDR1 MNHEY, CDR2 SVGAGI. The length of the CDR3 is 14 residues. Trimming shortened V by 0 bases and J by 8 bases, and 10 bases separated the two germline ends. The CDR3 nucleotides are TGTGCCAGCAGTTACTCCAGCAGGGGCGAAAAACTGTTTTTT. It is translated as CASSYSSRGEKLFF.

This rearrangement joins TRBV11-1 to TRBJ1-1; unclear D gene. CDR1 SGHAT and CDR2 FQDESV come from the germline V gene (reference sequence). The V and J ends lost 3 bases and 0 bases respectively, with 2 bases between them. The CDR3 consists of 12 residues. The CDR3 loop reads CASSFMNTEAFF. For the CDR3, the DNA is TGTGCCAGCAGCTTCATGAACACTGAAGCTTTCTTT.

This clonotype was observed a few times. The chain combines TRBV19 with TRBJ2-7; possible D gene TRBD1, 6 bases. The CDR3 spans 16 residues. Trimming took off 6 bases at V and 6 bases at J, with 24 bases between the two ends. Looked up from germline, CDR1 is LNHDA and CDR2 is SQIVND (reference sequence). The CDR3 region is CASRDGQSGLSGEQYF. For the CDR3, the DNA is TGTGCCAGTAGAGATGGACAGTCCGGGTTGTCAGGCGAGCAGTACTTC.

This clonotype has a handful of counts. V is TRBV2 and J is TRBJ1-1, with TRBD1 matching 7 bases. V trimming: 4 bases; J trimming: 10 bases; junction bases outside the gene matches: 9. This CDR3 has 13 amino acids. Germline lookup yields CDR1 SNHLY and CDR2 FYNNEI. The CDR3 nucleotides are TGTGCCAGCAGTGGGAACCGGGACAGAGGAGCTTTCTTT. Translated: CASSGNRDRGAFF.

The rearrangement uses TRBV27 and TRBJ1-2; TRBD1 agrees at 7 bases. CDR1 and CDR2 from the germline V gene are MNHEY and SMNVEV (reference sequence). CDR3 size: 14 residues. V shed 3 bases and J 13 bases; nucleotides not matched to a gene: 14. DNA of the CDR3: TGTGCCAGCAGTTTTTCGCCGACCGGGACAGCCAGCACCTTC. Encoded protein: CASSFSPTGTASTF.

The CDR3 region is CASSLWENTEAFF. The CDR3, as DNA: TGTGCCAGCAGCCTCTGGGAGAACACTGAAGCTTTCTTT. The genes are TRBV9 and TRBJ1-1; D is unclear. Trimming took 4 bases from V and 1 from J, leaving 8 bases between them. Germline V CDR1 and CDR2: SGDLS, YYNGEE. The CDR3 is 13 amino acids.

Note on this clonotype: One base away lies a much larger clone, so this may be a sequencing read error. This chain joins TRBV11-2 and TRBJ2-5; TRBD2 might be the D (5 bases). Trimming cost V 1 base and J 7 bases, with 16 bases left between them. The CDR3 contains 15 residues. Looked up from germline, CDR1 is SGHAT and CDR2 is FQNNGV. CDR3 protein: CASSLGVAPAGTQYF. The CDR3 nucleotides read TGTGCCAGCAGCTTAGGAGTAGCGCCCGCGGGGACCCAGTACTTC.

This clonotype came up a few times. V usage is TRBV7-9 and J usage is TRBJ2-3, with 7 bases matching TRBD1. The V gene end was trimmed by 2 bases and the J gene end by 0 bases; junction bases not matched to a gene: 8. CDR1 and CDR2 from the germline V gene are SEHNR and FQNEAQ (reference sequence). The CDR3 spans 17 residues. The CDR3 DNA is TGTGCCAGCAGCTTACCCAGACAGGGTGGGAGCACAGATACGCAGTATTTT. Translating it yields CASSLPRQGGSTDTQYF. Variable domain in full (rest from reference TRBV7-9 and TRBJ2-3): DTGVSQNPRHKITKRGQNVTFRCDPISEHNRLYWYRQTLGQGPEFLTYFQNEAQLEKSRLLSDRFSAERPKGSFSTLEIQRTEQGDSAMYLCASSLPRQGGSTDTQYFGPGTRLTVL.

This clonotype showed up many times. V gene TRBV6-5 combines with J gene TRBJ1-1, with D hard to call. From germline, CDR1 is MNHEY and CDR2 SVGAGI. V shed 6 bases and J shed 4 bases, with 21 bases lying between them. This CDR3 contains 16 residues. This CDR3 is CASSRSPLSEGTEAFF. Written as DNA, the CDR3 is TGTGCCAGCAGCCGATCTCCATTATCGGAGGGCACTGAAGCTTTCTTT.

V gene TRBV12-3 or TRBV12-4 combines with J gene TRBJ1-1, with 11 bases fitting TRBD1. V lost 5 bases, J lost 6 bases, and 14 bases stayed unmatched. The CDR3 sequence is 17 residues long. The CDR3 DNA sequence: TGTGCCAGCAGTCTCCTACGGGACAGGGGGAAGGTTGCTGAAGCTTTCTTT. Its translation is CASSLLRDRGKVAEAFF.

This clonotype was counted many times. This chain joins TRBV4-3 and TRBJ2-3, with 12 bases that match TRBD2. Germline V gene lookup returns CDR1 LGHNA and CDR2 YSLEER. The CDR3 is 19 amino acids. The J segment lost 3 bases and the V segment lost 0 bases, leaving 10 bases of the junction unmatched. The chain's CDR3 is CASSQDRLAGDRRTDTQYF. Here the CDR3 DNA reads TGCGCCAGCAGCCAAGATCGACTAGCGGGAGATAGAAGAACAGATACGCAGTATTTT.